A selection of T cell receptor beta chains follows, all from one sample in a study of CD8 T cells in ankylosing spondylitis. TCRdb re-called the 5' RACE reads through MiXCR, storing one row per CDR3 protein. The sample carries about 160,000 distinct CDR3 sequences, around 9.6% recorded once. The source material was blood, either unsorted or a sorted T cell fraction (not recorded which). These receptors were collected from a female donor with ankylosing spondylitis or in good health (not recorded which). CDR3s include the opening cysteine and the closing phenylalanine or tryptophan. The order of the fields is clone size, D gene, V gene, J gene, CDR3 protein, CDR3 DNA. D genes are given only for firm matches. Only some rows state a clone size, as once, few, many or a class for expanded clones.

clone_size: NA; d_call: NA; v_call: TRBV27; j_call: TRBJ2-1; cdr3_aa: CASSLSAVNEQFF; cdr3_nt: TGTGCCAGCAGTTTATCTGCGGTAAATGAGCAGTTCTTC
clone_size: few; d_call: NA; v_call: TRBV28; j_call: TRBJ1-2; cdr3_aa: CASSPRTFPPASGYTF; cdr3_nt: TGTGCCAGCAGCCCTCGGACATTTCCTCCAGCCAGTGGCTACACCTTC
clone_size: NA; d_call: NA; v_call: TRBV29-1; j_call: TRBJ2-1; cdr3_aa: CSVEEAQWSGSYNEQFF; cdr3_nt: TGCAGCGTTGAAGAGGCCCAGTGGTCCGGATCCTACAATGAGCAGTTCTTC
clone_size: NA; d_call: TRBD2; v_call: TRBV6-2/TRBV6-3; j_call: TRBJ2-2; cdr3_aa: CASLHPAGEIGELFF; cdr3_nt: TGTGCCAGCCTTCACCCAGCGGGAGAGATCGGGGAGCTGTTTTTT
clone_size: many; d_call: TRBD2; v_call: TRBV29-1; j_call: TRBJ2-1; cdr3_aa: CSVEERGGSSYNEQFF; cdr3_nt: TGCAGCGTAGAAGAGCGGGGGGGAAGCTCCTACAATGAGCAGTTCTTC
clone_size: NA; d_call: NA; v_call: TRBV6-5; j_call: TRBJ2-5; cdr3_aa: CASSYSAGLTQETQYF; cdr3_nt: TGTGCCAGCAGTTACTCTGCGGGACTGACCCAAGAGACCCAGTACTTC
clone_size: NA; d_call: NA; v_call: TRBV24-1; j_call: TRBJ1-1; cdr3_aa: CASAGDTEAFF; cdr3_nt: TGTGCCTCAGCAGGAGACACTGAAGCTTTCTTT
clone_size: few; d_call: NA; v_call: TRBV27; j_call: TRBJ1-6; cdr3_aa: CASAGGNSALHF; cdr3_nt: TGTGCCAGCGCCGGGGGAAATTCGGCCCTCCACTTT
clone_size: few; d_call: NA; v_call: TRBV24-1; j_call: TRBJ2-5; cdr3_aa: CATSDLDPRSETQYF; cdr3_nt: TGTGCCACCAGTGATTTGGACCCAAGGTCGGAGACCCAGTACTTC
clone_size: NA; d_call: TRBD2; v_call: TRBV3-1; j_call: TRBJ2-1; cdr3_aa: CASSQSLLAGGSEQFF; cdr3_nt: TGTGCCAGCAGCCAGTCGCTTCTAGCGGGAGGGAGTGAGCAGTTCTTC
clone_size: many; d_call: NA; v_call: TRBV12-3/TRBV12-4; j_call: TRBJ2-3; cdr3_aa: CASSLRGTDTQYF; cdr3_nt: TGTGCCAGCAGTTTAAGGGGGACAGATACGCAGTATTTT
clone_size: NA; d_call: NA; v_call: TRBV12-3/TRBV12-4; j_call: TRBJ2-7; cdr3_aa: CASSLGGPEQYF; cdr3_nt: TGTGCCAGCAGCTTAGGAGGGCCCGAGCAGTACTTC
clone_size: few; d_call: TRBD2; v_call: TRBV20-1; j_call: TRBJ2-1; cdr3_aa: CSATGWTSGAVIYNEQFF; cdr3_nt: TGCAGTGCGACGGGGTGGACCAGCGGGGCCGTCATTTACAATGAGCAGTTCTTC
clone_size: few; d_call: NA; v_call: TRBV6-5; j_call: TRBJ1-2; cdr3_aa: CASSYTPRNYGYTF; cdr3_nt: TGTGCCAGCAGTTACACCCCAAGGAACTATGGCTACACCTTC
clone_size: NA; d_call: TRBD1; v_call: TRBV20-1; j_call: TRBJ1-2; cdr3_aa: CSARGDRKVGYTF; cdr3_nt: TGCAGTGCTAGGGGGGACAGGAAGGTCGGCTACACCTTC
clone_size: NA; d_call: NA; v_call: TRBV25-1; j_call: TRBJ1-1; cdr3_aa: CASSDEAGLHAEAFF; cdr3_nt: TGTGCCAGCAGTGATGAGGCGGGTTTGCATGCTGAAGCTTTCTTT
clone_size: few; d_call: NA; v_call: TRBV27; j_call: TRBJ2-3; cdr3_aa: CASSLSSSTDTQYF; cdr3_nt: TGTGCCAGCAGTTTATCTAGTAGCACAGATACGCAGTATTTT
clone_size: few; d_call: TRBD1; v_call: TRBV6-5; j_call: TRBJ2-7; cdr3_aa: CASSYYDRGGTYEQYF; cdr3_nt: TGTGCCAGCAGTTACTATGACAGGGGGGGGACCTACGAGCAGTACTTC
clone_size: many; d_call: NA; v_call: TRBV5-1; j_call: TRBJ2-2; cdr3_aa: CASSLDGPRLSNTGELFF; cdr3_nt: TGCGCCAGCAGCTTGGATGGCCCAAGGCTTTCGAACACCGGGGAGCTGTTTTTT
clone_size: many; d_call: NA; v_call: TRBV24-1; j_call: TRBJ2-2; cdr3_aa: CATSPGTGELFF; cdr3_nt: TGTGCCACCAGCCCGGGTACTGGGGAGCTGTTTTTT
clone_size: NA; d_call: TRBD2; v_call: TRBV9; j_call: TRBJ2-7; cdr3_aa: CASSVSGTTYEQYF; cdr3_nt: TGTGCCAGCAGCGTCAGCGGGACGACCTACGAGCAGTACTTC
clone_size: many; d_call: NA; v_call: TRBV15; j_call: TRBJ2-5; cdr3_aa: CATSRDLGIQETQYF; cdr3_nt: TGTGCCACCAGCAGAGATTTGGGTATCCAAGAGACCCAGTACTTC
clone_size: NA; d_call: NA; v_call: TRBV20-1; j_call: TRBJ2-4; cdr3_aa: CSAREEILLAKNIQYF; cdr3_nt: TGCAGTGCTAGAGAGGAGATATTGTTAGCCAAAAACATTCAGTACTTC
clone_size: few; d_call: TRBD2; v_call: TRBV20-1; j_call: TRBJ2-3; cdr3_aa: CSAPGLAEEGTDTQYF; cdr3_nt: TGCAGTGCCCCGGGACTAGCGGAGGAGGGGACAGATACGCAGTATTTT
clone_size: NA; d_call: NA; v_call: TRBV6-2/TRBV6-3; j_call: TRBJ2-5; cdr3_aa: CASSYRMQETQYF; cdr3_nt: TGTGCCAGCAGTTACAGGATGCAAGAGACCCAGTACTTC
clone_size: few; d_call: TRBD2; v_call: TRBV12-5; j_call: TRBJ2-1; cdr3_aa: CAILTGTSGIGYEQFF; cdr3_nt: TGTGCTATACTGACCGGGACTAGCGGGATCGGATATGAGCAGTTCTTC
clone_size: few; d_call: NA; v_call: TRBV10-3; j_call: TRBJ2-2; cdr3_aa: CAIRGQPTGELFF; cdr3_nt: TGTGCCATCAGAGGCCAGCCCACCGGGGAGCTGTTTTTT
clone_size: few; d_call: TRBD2; v_call: TRBV7-9; j_call: TRBJ2-1; cdr3_aa: CASSYSGSTNEQFF; cdr3_nt: TGTGCCAGCAGCTATAGCGGGAGTACCAATGAGCAGTTCTTC
clone_size: NA; d_call: NA; v_call: TRBV7-6; j_call: TRBJ1-1; cdr3_aa: CASSLLALNTEAFF; cdr3_nt: TGTGCCAGCAGCTTATTGGCCCTGAACACTGAAGCTTTCTTT
clone_size: many; d_call: TRBD2; v_call: TRBV15; j_call: TRBJ2-3; cdr3_aa: CATSSHRGGGTDTQYF; cdr3_nt: TGTGCCACCAGCTCCCATAGGGGCGGGGGGACAGATACGCAGTATTTT
clone_size: few; d_call: TRBD1; v_call: TRBV6-5; j_call: TRBJ1-1; cdr3_aa: CASSTLGQGAEAFF; cdr3_nt: TGTGCCAGCAGTACACTGGGACAGGGGGCTGAAGCTTTCTTT
clone_size: many; d_call: NA; v_call: TRBV12-3/TRBV12-4; j_call: TRBJ1-3; cdr3_aa: CASSDPQTFSGNTIYF; cdr3_nt: TGTGCCAGCAGTGATCCCCAAACCTTCTCTGGAAACACCATATATTTT
clone_size: few; d_call: TRBD2; v_call: TRBV7-6; j_call: TRBJ2-1; cdr3_aa: CASSLSGVAGGHEQFF; cdr3_nt: TGTGCCAGCAGCTTAAGTGGGGTAGCGGGAGGGCATGAGCAGTTCTTC
clone_size: few; d_call: TRBD2; v_call: TRBV4-1; j_call: TRBJ2-3; cdr3_aa: CASSHAGTSGTADTQYF; cdr3_nt: TGCGCCAGCAGCCACGCCGGGACTAGCGGGACCGCAGATACGCAGTATTTT
clone_size: many; d_call: TRBD2; v_call: TRBV4-3; j_call: TRBJ2-7; cdr3_aa: CASSQSGRNEQYF; cdr3_nt: TGCGCCAGCAGCCAGAGCGGGAGAAACGAGCAGTACTTC
clone_size: many; d_call: NA; v_call: TRBV27; j_call: TRBJ1-5; cdr3_aa: CASRAGVINQPQHF; cdr3_nt: TGTGCCAGCAGGGCAGGGGTAATTAATCAGCCCCAGCATTTT
clone_size: NA; d_call: TRBD1; v_call: TRBV7-2; j_call: TRBJ1-2; cdr3_aa: CASSSGTGGGGYTF; cdr3_nt: TGTGCCAGCAGCTCAGGGACAGGGGGAGGGGGCTACACCTTC
clone_size: many; d_call: TRBD2; v_call: TRBV7-9; j_call: TRBJ2-1; cdr3_aa: CASSPEGGSHNEQFF; cdr3_nt: TGTGCCAGCAGCCCCGAAGGCGGGAGTCATAATGAGCAGTTCTTC
clone_size: few; d_call: TRBD1; v_call: TRBV20-1; j_call: TRBJ1-1; cdr3_aa: CSAKGTGIVNTEAFF; cdr3_nt: TGCAGTGCCAAAGGGACAGGGATAGTGAACACTGAAGCTTTCTTT
clone_size: few; d_call: TRBD2; v_call: TRBV25-1; j_call: TRBJ2-7; cdr3_aa: CASTRGGGGEQYF; cdr3_nt: TGTGCCAGCACCCGGGGGGGCGGGGGCGAGCAGTACTTC
clone_size: few; d_call: NA; v_call: TRBV2; j_call: TRBJ2-1; cdr3_aa: CASLGPSRDYNEQFF; cdr3_nt: TGTGCCAGCCTCGGACCGAGCAGGGATTACAATGAGCAGTTCTTC
clone_size: NA; d_call: NA; v_call: TRBV29-1; j_call: TRBJ2-2; cdr3_aa: CSVEDAGVTGELFF; cdr3_nt: TGCAGCGTTGAAGACGCCGGAGTTACCGGGGAGCTGTTTTTT
clone_size: many; d_call: NA; v_call: TRBV11-2; j_call: TRBJ2-4; cdr3_aa: CASSLVSKGRSGKNIQYF; cdr3_nt: TGTGCCAGCAGCTTAGTGTCCAAGGGTCGATCAGGCAAAAACATTCAGTACTTC
clone_size: few; d_call: TRBD2; v_call: TRBV28; j_call: TRBJ2-7; cdr3_aa: CASRQVGGEQYF; cdr3_nt: TGTGCCAGCAGACAGGTGGGAGGGGAGCAGTACTTC
clone_size: few; d_call: TRBD2; v_call: TRBV28; j_call: TRBJ2-1; cdr3_aa: CASSLEILAGGGDNEQFF; cdr3_nt: TGTGCCAGCAGTTTGGAGATCTTAGCGGGAGGGGGGGACAATGAGCAGTTCTTC
clone_size: NA; d_call: TRBD2; v_call: TRBV5-4; j_call: TRBJ2-3; cdr3_aa: CASSILLAGATDTQYF; cdr3_nt: TGTGCCAGCAGCATTCTACTAGCGGGAGCCACAGATACGCAGTATTTT
clone_size: many; d_call: TRBD2; v_call: TRBV24-1; j_call: TRBJ2-1; cdr3_aa: CATSDSRLAGSSRAYNEQFF; cdr3_nt: TGTGCCACCAGTGACTCACGGCTAGCGGGTTCGTCGAGGGCCTACAATGAGCAGTTCTTC
clone_size: NA; d_call: NA; v_call: TRBV6-2/TRBV6-3; j_call: TRBJ2-7; cdr3_aa: CASSYSISYEQYF; cdr3_nt: TGTGCCAGCAGTTACTCGATATCCTACGAGCAGTACTTC
clone_size: few; d_call: NA; v_call: TRBV18; j_call: TRBJ1-1; cdr3_aa: CASSPLGSEAFF; cdr3_nt: TGTGCCAGCTCACCTCTCGGCAGTGAAGCTTTCTTT
clone_size: NA; d_call: NA; v_call: TRBV28; j_call: TRBJ1-2; cdr3_aa: CASSSDGDQATF; cdr3_nt: TGTGCCAGCAGTTCTGACGGGGATCAGGCAACCTTC
clone_size: few; d_call: NA; v_call: TRBV27; j_call: TRBJ1-1; cdr3_aa: CASSLDGGLTEAFF; cdr3_nt: TGTGCCAGCAGTTTAGACGGGGGGCTCACTGAAGCTTTCTTT
clone_size: few; d_call: NA; v_call: TRBV7-8; j_call: TRBJ2-7; cdr3_aa: CASSIAGGRATYEQYF; cdr3_nt: TGTGCCAGCAGCATAGCCGGGGGAAGGGCTACCTACGAGCAGTACTTC
clone_size: NA; d_call: TRBD1; v_call: TRBV20-1; j_call: TRBJ2-7; cdr3_aa: CSARGPQGVYEQYF; cdr3_nt: TGCAGTGCTAGAGGTCCTCAGGGGGTCTACGAGCAGTACTTC
clone_size: NA; d_call: NA; v_call: TRBV29-1; j_call: TRBJ1-1; cdr3_aa: CSAAGTSTMNTEAFF; cdr3_nt: TGCAGCGCCGCCGGGACTTCGACCATGAACACTGAAGCTTTCTTT
clone_size: NA; d_call: TRBD2; v_call: TRBV12-3/TRBV12-4; j_call: TRBJ2-1; cdr3_aa: CASSTPSSGAGDVVQFF; cdr3_nt: TGTGCCAGCAGCACGCCTTCTAGCGGAGCGGGAGACGTTGTGCAGTTCTTC
clone_size: NA; d_call: TRBD1; v_call: TRBV7-9; j_call: TRBJ2-7; cdr3_aa: CASSSDRASSYEQYF; cdr3_nt: TGTGCCAGCAGCTCCGACAGGGCGAGCTCCTACGAGCAGTACTTC
clone_size: few; d_call: NA; v_call: TRBV3-1; j_call: TRBJ1-1; cdr3_aa: CASSQDADTEAFF; cdr3_nt: TGTGCCAGCAGCCAAGATGCGGACACTGAAGCTTTCTTT
clone_size: few; d_call: TRBD2; v_call: TRBV20-1; j_call: TRBJ2-1; cdr3_aa: CNARGLYKTSGYNEQFF; cdr3_nt: TGCAATGCTAGAGGCCTATACAAGACTAGCGGATACAATGAGCAGTTCTTC
clone_size: many; d_call: NA; v_call: TRBV2; j_call: TRBJ1-4; cdr3_aa: CASREATNEKLFF; cdr3_nt: TGTGCCAGCAGAGAAGCAACTAATGAAAAACTGTTTTTT
clone_size: NA; d_call: NA; v_call: TRBV14; j_call: TRBJ2-7; cdr3_aa: CASSQGTFSYEQYF; cdr3_nt: TGTGCCAGCAGCCAAGGGACGTTCTCCTACGAGCAGTACTTC